The T cell receptor (beta chain) described here comes from a study of T cell changes during pregnancy in multiple sclerosis. Profiled with immunoSEQ multiplex PCR; TCRdb holds only in-frame clones, not every one. The sample carries about 64,000 clones, around 96% recorded once. Germline trimming cut 5 bases from V and 5 bases from J; bases unmatched to any gene: 7. The CDR3 has 14 amino acids. CDR1 and CDR2 from the germline V gene are PRHDT and FYEKMQ (reference sequence). This receptor was taken from a female donor with multiple sclerosis, enrolled in a pregnancy study. The rearrangement links TRBV13 to TRBJ2-7, with TRBD1 matching over 9 bases. The sequences come from CD8+ T cells from peripheral blood mononuclear cells, collected after pregnancy. This chain's CDR3 is CASSQGQGFNEQYF. For the CDR3, the DNA is TGTGCCAGCAGCCAAGGACAGGGGTTCAACGAGCAGTACTTC.